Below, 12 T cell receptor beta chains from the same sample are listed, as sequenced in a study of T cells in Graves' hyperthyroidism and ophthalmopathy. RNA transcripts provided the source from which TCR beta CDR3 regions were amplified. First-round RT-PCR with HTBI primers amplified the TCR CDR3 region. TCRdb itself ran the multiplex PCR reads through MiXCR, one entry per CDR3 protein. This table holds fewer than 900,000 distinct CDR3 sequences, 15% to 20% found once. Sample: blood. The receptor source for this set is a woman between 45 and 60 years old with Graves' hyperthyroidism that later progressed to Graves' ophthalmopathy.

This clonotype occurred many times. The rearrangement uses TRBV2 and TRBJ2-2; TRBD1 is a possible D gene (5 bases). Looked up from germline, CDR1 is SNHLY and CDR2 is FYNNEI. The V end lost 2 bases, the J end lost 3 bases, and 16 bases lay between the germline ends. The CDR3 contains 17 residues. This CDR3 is CASSEIQAQGYTGELFF. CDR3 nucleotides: TGTGCCAGCAGTGAAATCCAAGCCCAGGGCTACACCGGGGAGCTGTTTTTT.

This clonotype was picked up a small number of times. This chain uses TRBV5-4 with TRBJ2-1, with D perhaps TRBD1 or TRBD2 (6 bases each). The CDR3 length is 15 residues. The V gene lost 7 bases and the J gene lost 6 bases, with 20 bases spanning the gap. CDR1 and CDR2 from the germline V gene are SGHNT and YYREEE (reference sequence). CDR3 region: CASGLGGFMGNEQFF. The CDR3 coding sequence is TGTGCCAGCGGCCTCGGGGGCTTTATGGGCAATGAGCAGTTCTTC.

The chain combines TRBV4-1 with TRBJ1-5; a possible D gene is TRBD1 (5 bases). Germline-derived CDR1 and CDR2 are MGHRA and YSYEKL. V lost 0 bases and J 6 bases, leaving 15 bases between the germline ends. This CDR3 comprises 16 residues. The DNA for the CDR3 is TGCGCCAGCAGCCAAGAAGAGGTGGGGGTGGGTCAGCCCCAGCATTTT. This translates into CASSQEEVGVGQPQHF.

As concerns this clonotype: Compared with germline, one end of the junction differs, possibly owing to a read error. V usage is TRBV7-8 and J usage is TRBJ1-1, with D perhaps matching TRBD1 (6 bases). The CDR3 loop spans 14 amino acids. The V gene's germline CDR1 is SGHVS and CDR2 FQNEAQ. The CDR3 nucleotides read TGTGCCAGCAGTCCACCGGGACAATTCACTGAAGCTCTCTTT. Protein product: CASSPPGQFTEALF.

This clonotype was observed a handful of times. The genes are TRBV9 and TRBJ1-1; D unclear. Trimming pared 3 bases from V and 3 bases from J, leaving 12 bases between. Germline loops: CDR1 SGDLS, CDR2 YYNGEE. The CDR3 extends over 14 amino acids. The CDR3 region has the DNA TGTGCCAGCAGCGGACGGGGTTGGGACACTGAAGCTTTCTTT. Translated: CASSGRGWDTEAFF.

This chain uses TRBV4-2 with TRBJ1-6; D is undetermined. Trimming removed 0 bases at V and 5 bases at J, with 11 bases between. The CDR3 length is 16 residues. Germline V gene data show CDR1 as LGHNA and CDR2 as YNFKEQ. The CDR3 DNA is TGTGCCAGCAGCCAAGAGGGCGGGGATAATAATTCACCCCTCCACTTT. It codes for CASSQEGGDNNSPLHF.

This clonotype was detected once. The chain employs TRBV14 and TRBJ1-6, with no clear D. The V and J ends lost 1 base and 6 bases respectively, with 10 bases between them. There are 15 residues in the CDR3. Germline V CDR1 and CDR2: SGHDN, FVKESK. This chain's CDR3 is CASSQAGSGNSPLHF. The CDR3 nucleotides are TGTGCCAGCAGCCAAGCTGGGAGCGGTAATTCACCCCTCCACTTT.

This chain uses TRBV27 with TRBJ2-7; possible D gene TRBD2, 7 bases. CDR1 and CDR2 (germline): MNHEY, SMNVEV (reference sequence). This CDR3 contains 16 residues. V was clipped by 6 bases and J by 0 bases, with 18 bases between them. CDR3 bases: TGTGCCAGCAGCCCCCTGGGGGGGCTAAGCTCCTACGAGCAGTACTTC. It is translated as CASSPLGGLSSYEQYF.

Here the CDR3 DNA reads TGTGCCGGCAACCCAGCGACAGGGAAGAACACTGAAGCTTTCTTT. Translating it yields CAGNPATGKNTEAFF. The rearrangement joins TRBV12-3 or TRBV12-4 to TRBJ1-1, with 7 positions matching TRBD1. The CDR3 runs to 15 residues. V gave up 11 bases and J gave up 1 base; unmatched junction bases: 13.

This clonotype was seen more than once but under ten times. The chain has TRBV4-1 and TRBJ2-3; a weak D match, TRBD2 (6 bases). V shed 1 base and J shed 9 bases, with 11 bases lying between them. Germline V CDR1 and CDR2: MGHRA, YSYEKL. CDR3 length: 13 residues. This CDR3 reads CASSQVHAGTQYF. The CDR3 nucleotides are TGCGCCAGCAGCCAAGTGCATGCGGGAACGCAGTATTTT.

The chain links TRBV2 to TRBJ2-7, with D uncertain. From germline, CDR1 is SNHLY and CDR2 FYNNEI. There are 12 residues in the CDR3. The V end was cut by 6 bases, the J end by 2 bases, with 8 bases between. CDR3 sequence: CASRGIAYEQYF. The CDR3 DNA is TGTGCCAGCAGGGGCATTGCCTACGAGCAGTACTTC. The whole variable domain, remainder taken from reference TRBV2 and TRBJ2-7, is EPEVTQTPSHQVTQMGQEVILRCVPISNHLYFYWYRQILGQKVEFLVSFYNNEISEKSEIFDDQFSVERPDGSNFTLKIRSTKLEDSAMYFCASRGIAYEQYFGPGTRLTVT.

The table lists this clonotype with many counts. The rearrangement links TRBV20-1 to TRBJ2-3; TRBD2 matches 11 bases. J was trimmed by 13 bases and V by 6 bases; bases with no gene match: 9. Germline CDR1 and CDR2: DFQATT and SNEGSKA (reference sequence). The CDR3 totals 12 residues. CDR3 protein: CSAPLAGGAKYF. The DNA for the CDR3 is TGCAGTGCCCCTCTAGCGGGGGGCGCAAAGTATTTT.